This T cell receptor beta chain was identified during a study of shared clonotypes between healthy human individuals. Whole-study findings and limits: Naive subsets generally exceeded memory subsets in estimated richness.

V lost 0 bases and J 1 base, leaving 15 bases between the germline ends. CDR1 SGDLS and CDR2 YYNGEE come from the germline V gene. The CDR3 has 17 amino acids. Note on this clone: Its cognate antigen is unknown.

Each subset's genomic DNA was split evenly across several immunoSEQ plates. The protocol was immunoSEQ multiplex PCR, while the TCRdb copy is restricted to in-frame clones and leaves out a portion. The profile shows around 690,000 clones, 90% of them singletons. Donors were healthy HIV-negative adults without recently reported acute infections or vaccinations. CD8 memory combined CD45RO+ cells with CCR7-negative CD45RA+ TemRA cells. The TCR comes from a young man in good health. Some clones in this sample may be carry-over from other donors' samples. Specimen: memory CD8+ T cells from PBMCs. Subset noted: CD45RO+ cells pooled with CCR7-negative TemRA cells. This chain connects TRBV9 to TRBJ2-3; D is ambiguous. CDR3 coding DNA: TGTGCCAGCAGCGTAGGCTGGTTGGGCACCGGCACAGATACGCAGTATTTT. This translates into CASSVGWLGTGTDTQYF.